This TCR beta chain emerged from a study of T-cell memory formation after mild COVID-19. Study-level points and caveats: Clones shrinking from day 15 to 85 showed even CD4/CD8 mixes; later expanders tilted CD4+.

From the 5' RACE reads, TCRdb called clonotypes with MiXCR, one entry per CDR3 protein. The sample comprises 30,000 to 45,000 distinct CDR3 sequences, approximately 10% of which are singletons, and under 30% rests with the top ten. This clonotype was seen many times. Its antigen is undetermined. The clonotype was recovered from a young man who had mild COVID-19 (a few samples of this study predate the infection). Cell type and time point are not known. The material sequenced was PBMCs or a T cell subset sorted from them (not recorded which).

CDR3 loop: CASSRTSGVTDTQYF. In DNA, the CDR3 is TGCGCCAGCAGCCGGACTAGCGGGGTCACAGATACGCAGTATTTT. The chain links TRBV4-3 to TRBJ2-3; 12 nucleotides line up with TRBD2. This CDR3 has 15 amino acids. The J segment lost 2 bases and the V segment lost 4 bases, leaving 1 base of the junction unmatched. The germline gives CDR1 LGHNA, CDR2 YSLEER.